These T cell receptor beta chains were read from a single sample in a study of OX40 agonist ivuxolimab in advanced cancers. Some clones are missing from TCRdb's copy, which holds only in-frame ones; the method was immunoSEQ multiplex PCR. The sample carries more than 55,000 clones, less than 95% recorded once. The specimen comprised CD4+ or CD8+ T cells sorted from blood, sampled in a trial of the OX40 agonist ivuxolimab. These receptors were obtained from an adult with an advanced solid tumor such as melanoma, head and neck, liver or kidney cancer. CDR3s include the opening cysteine and the closing phenylalanine or tryptophan. The D gene is left open where the match is weak. Expanded clones get a size class; other rows say once, few or many, or leave the size out.

CASSFAGRELQPQHF TGTGCCAGCAGCTTTGCAGGCAGGGAGCTTCAGCCCCAGCATTTT . TRBV7-2 . TRBJ1-5
CARRGQATDTQYF TGTGCCAGGCGGGGACAGGCAACAGATACGCAGTATTTT . TRBV2 TRBD1 TRBJ2-3
CASKKREPDTQYF TGTGCCAGTAAAAAGCGGGAGCCAGATACGCAGTATTTT . TRBV19 TRBD2 TRBJ2-3
CASTGTGGGHQPQHF TGTGCCAGCACCGGGACAGGGGGCGGGCATCAGCCCCAGCATTTT . TRBV28 TRBD1 TRBJ1-5
CASSFLAGVGEQYF TGTGCCAGCAGCTTTTTAGCGGGAGTAGGTGAGCAGTACTTC . TRBV7-2 TRBD2 TRBJ2-7
CASSQGTSGRIPEQYF TGTGCCAGCAGCCAAGGGACTAGCGGGAGGATCCCCGAGCAGTACTTC . TRBV4-2 TRBD2 TRBJ2-7
CASSATSGTTYEQYF TGTGCCAGCAGTGCTACTAGCGGGACGACCTACGAGCAGTACTTC . TRBV2 TRBD2 TRBJ2-7
CASSFRDEQFF TGCGCCAGCAGCTTCCGGGATGAGCAGTTCTTC once TRBV5-1 . TRBJ2-1
CASSEQGFGNTIYF TGTGCCAGCAGTGAACAGGGTTTCGGAAACACCATATATTTT once TRBV6-1 . TRBJ1-3
CASSYSVWETDTQYF TGTGCCAGCAGTTACTCGGTCTGGGAGACAGATACGCAGTATTTT . TRBV6-5 . TRBJ2-3
CSVDNEQFF TGCAGTGTGGACAATGAGCAGTTCTTC once TRBV20-1 . TRBJ2-1
CASSYRENQPQHF TGTGCCAGCAGTTACAGGGAGAATCAGCCCCAGCATTTT . TRBV6-6 . TRBJ1-5
CASSFGQTLFGELFF TGCGCCAGCAGCTTTGGACAGACCCTTTTCGGGGAGCTGTTTTTT . TRBV5-1 . TRBJ2-2
CASSRQGILRYEQYF TGTGCCAGCAGCAGACAGGGCATCCTTCGCTACGAGCAGTACTTC . TRBV5-6 TRBD1 TRBJ2-7
CASSLGGWYEQYF TGTGCCAGCAGTTTGGGGGGATGGTACGAGCAGTACTTC . TRBV6-5 . TRBJ2-7
CASSTGTSGRTGELFF TGCGCCAGCAGCACCGGGACTAGCGGACGCACCGGGGAGCTGTTTTTT . TRBV5-1 TRBD2 TRBJ2-2